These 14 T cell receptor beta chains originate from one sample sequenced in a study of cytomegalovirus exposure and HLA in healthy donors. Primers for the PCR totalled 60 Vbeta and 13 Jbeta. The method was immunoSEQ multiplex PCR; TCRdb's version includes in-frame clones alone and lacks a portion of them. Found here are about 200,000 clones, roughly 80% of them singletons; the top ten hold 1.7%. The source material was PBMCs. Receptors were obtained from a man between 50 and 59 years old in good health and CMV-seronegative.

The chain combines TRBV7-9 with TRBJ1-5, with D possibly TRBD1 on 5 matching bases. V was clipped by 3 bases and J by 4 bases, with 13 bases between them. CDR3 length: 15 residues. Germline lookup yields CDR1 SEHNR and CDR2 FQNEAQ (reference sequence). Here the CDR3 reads CASSFGTGLNQPQHF. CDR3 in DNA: TGTGCCAGCAGCTTTGGAACAGGCTTAAATCAGCCCCAGCATTTT.

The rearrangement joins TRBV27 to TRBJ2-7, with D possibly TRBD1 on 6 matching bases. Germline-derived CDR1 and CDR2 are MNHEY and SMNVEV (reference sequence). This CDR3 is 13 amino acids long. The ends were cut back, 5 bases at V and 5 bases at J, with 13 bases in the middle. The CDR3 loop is CASSPNRVHEQYF. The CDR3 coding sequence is TGTGCCAGCAGTCCCAACAGGGTCCACGAGCAGTACTTC.

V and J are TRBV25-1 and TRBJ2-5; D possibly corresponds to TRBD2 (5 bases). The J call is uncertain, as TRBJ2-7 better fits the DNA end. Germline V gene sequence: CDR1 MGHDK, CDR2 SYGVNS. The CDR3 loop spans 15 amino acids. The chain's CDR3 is CASSKQAGVTYEQYF. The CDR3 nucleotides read TGTGCCAGCAGTAAACAAGCCGGGGTTACCTACGAGCAGTACTTC.

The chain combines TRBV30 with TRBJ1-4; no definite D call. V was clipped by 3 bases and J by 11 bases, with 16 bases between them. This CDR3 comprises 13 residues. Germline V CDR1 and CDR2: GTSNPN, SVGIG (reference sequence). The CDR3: CAWSPPGKGKLFF. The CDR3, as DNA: TGTGCCTGGAGCCCCCCGGGGAAGGGTAAACTGTTTTTT.

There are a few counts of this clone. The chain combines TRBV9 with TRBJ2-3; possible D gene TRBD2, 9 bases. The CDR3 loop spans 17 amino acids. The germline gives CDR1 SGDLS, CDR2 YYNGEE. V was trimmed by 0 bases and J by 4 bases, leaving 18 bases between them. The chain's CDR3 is CASSVAGGGRASDTQYF. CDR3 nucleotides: TGTGCCAGCAGCGTAGCAGGGGGCGGGAGGGCCTCAGATACGCAGTATTTT.

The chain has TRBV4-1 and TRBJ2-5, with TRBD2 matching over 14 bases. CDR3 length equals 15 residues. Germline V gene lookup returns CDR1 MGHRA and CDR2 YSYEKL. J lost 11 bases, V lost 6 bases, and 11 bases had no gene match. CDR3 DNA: TGCGCCAGCAGACAGACTAGCGGGAGGGCGGAAGAGCAGTACTTC. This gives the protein CASRQTSGRAEEQYF.

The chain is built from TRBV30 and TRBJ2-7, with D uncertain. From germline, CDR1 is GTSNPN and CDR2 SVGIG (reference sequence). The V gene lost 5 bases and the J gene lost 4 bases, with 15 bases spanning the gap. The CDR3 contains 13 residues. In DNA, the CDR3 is TGTGCCTGGGCCCCCACATCTAGGTACGAGCAGTACTTC. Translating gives CAWAPTSRYEQYF.

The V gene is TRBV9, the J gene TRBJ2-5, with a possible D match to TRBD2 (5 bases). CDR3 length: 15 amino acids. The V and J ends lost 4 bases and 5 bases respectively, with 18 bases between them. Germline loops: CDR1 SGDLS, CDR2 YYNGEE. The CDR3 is CASSSRDLGLETQYF. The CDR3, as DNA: TGTGCCAGCAGCTCCCGGGATCTTGGGCTGGAGACCCAGTACTTC.

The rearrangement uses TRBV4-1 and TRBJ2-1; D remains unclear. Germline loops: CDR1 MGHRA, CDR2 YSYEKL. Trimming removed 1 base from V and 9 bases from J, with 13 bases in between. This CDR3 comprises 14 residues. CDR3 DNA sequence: TGCGCCAGCAGCCAAGTGGCCCAATCTAGTGAGCAGTTCTTC. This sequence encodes CASSQVAQSSEQFF.

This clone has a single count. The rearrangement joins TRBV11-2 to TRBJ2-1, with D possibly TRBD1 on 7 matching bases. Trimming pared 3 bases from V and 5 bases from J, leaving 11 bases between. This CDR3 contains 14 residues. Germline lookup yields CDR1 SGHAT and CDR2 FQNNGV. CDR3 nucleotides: TGTGCCAGCAGCTTGTCCAGGGGGGACAATGAGCAGTTCTTC. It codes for CASSLSRGDNEQFF.

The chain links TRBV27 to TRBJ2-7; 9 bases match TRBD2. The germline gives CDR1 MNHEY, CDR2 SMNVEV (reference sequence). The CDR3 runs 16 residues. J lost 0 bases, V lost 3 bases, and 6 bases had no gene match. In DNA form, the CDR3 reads TGTGCCAGCAGTTTCCTAGGGACTAGCCTCTCCTACGAGCAGTACTTC. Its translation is CASSFLGTSLSYEQYF.

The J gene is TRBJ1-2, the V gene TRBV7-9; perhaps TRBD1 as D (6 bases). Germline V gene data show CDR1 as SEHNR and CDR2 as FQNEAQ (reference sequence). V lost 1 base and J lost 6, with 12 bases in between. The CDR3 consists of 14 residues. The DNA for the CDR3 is TGTGCCAGCAGCTTAGGTCCAGGGGAGAATGGCTACACCTTC. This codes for CASSLGPGENGYTF.

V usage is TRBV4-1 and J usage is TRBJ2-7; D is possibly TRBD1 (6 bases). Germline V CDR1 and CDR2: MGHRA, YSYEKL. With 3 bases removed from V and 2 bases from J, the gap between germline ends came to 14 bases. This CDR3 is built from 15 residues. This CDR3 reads CASSHGTLFTYEQYF. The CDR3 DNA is TGCGCCAGCAGCCATGGGACACTATTCACCTACGAGCAGTACTTC.

In nucleotides, the CDR3 is TGTGCCAGCAGCCCCGGACTTCAGCCCCAGCATTTT. It yields the protein CASSPGLQPQHF. The chain recombines TRBV28 with TRBJ1-5, with D unresolved. Trimming took 6 bases from V and 6 from J, leaving 9 bases between them. The CDR3 length is 12 residues. Germline values: CDR1 MDHEN, CDR2 SYDVKM.